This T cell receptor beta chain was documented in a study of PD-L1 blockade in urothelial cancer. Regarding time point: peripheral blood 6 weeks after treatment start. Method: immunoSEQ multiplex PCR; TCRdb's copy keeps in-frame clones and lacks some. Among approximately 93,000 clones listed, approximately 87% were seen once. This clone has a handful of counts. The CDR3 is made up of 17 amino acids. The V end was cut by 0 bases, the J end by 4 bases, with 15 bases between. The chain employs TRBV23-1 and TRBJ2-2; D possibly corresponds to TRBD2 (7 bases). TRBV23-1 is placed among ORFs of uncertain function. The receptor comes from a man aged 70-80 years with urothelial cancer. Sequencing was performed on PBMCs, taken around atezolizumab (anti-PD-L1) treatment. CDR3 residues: CASSQSGGGWCTGELFF. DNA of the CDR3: TGCGCCAGCAGTCAATCGGGAGGGGGTTGGTGCACCGGGGAGCTGTTTTTT.